The source of this TCR beta chain is a study of shared clonotypes between healthy human individuals. V lost 3 bases, J lost 4 bases, and 16 bases lay in between. This CDR3 region has 16 residues. CDR1 and CDR2 from the germline V gene are MGHDK and SYGVNS. The DNA input per sorted-subset replicate PCR was roughly 180 ng, corresponding to tens of thousands of T cell genomes. Profiling relied on immunoSEQ multiplex PCR, and the TCRdb table lists in-frame clones only, not all of them. In the table there are about 1.5 million clones, 95% to 99% of which are singletons. This receptor was obtained from a man aged 25 to 45 in good health. The sequenced sample was naive CD4+ T cells sorted from blood. The subset: CD45RA+ positively selected. The chain is built from TRBV25-1 and TRBJ1-3; weak D call: TRBD1 (6 bases). CDR3 nucleotide sequence: TGTGCCAGCAGTGATCCGCAGGGGAGGACAGGAAACACCATATATTTT. This translates into CASSDPQGRTGNTIYF. The full variable domain, rest sourced from reference TRBV25-1 and TRBJ1-3, is EADIYQTPRYLVIGTGKKITLECSQTMGHDKMYWYQQDPGMELHLIHYSYGVNSTEKGDLSSESTVSRIRTEHFPLTLESARPSHTSQYLCASSDPQGRTGNTIYFGEGSWLTVV.